The next 26 T cell receptor beta chains were all read from a single sample in a study of shared clonotypes between healthy human individuals. Repertoires were generated with immunoSEQ multiplex PCR, while TCRdb's copy carries only in-frame clones and drops some. This table holds 800,000 to 1,200,000 clones, approximately 80% found once. Sequences were obtained from memory CD4+ T cells from PBMCs. Noted subset: CD45RA-negative fraction. These receptor sequences come from a man aged 18 to 30 in good health. Some clones in this sample may be carry-over from other donors' samples.

The rearrangement links TRBV7-2 to TRBJ2-7; 14 bases fit TRBD2. The V gene's germline CDR1 is SGHTA and CDR2 FQGNSA. V shed 2 bases and J 4 bases; nucleotides not matched to a gene: 13. The CDR3 is 19 amino acids. Written as DNA, the CDR3 is TGTGCCAGCAGCTTAAAGTCGGGCCTCGGGACTAGCGGGGGATACGAGCAGTACTTC. It is translated as CASSLKSGLGTSGGYEQYF.

The chain carries TRBV7-2 and TRBJ2-1; TRBD2 matches 8 bases. The CDR3 spans 17 residues. Trimming removed 1 base from V and 2 bases from J; junction bases left unmatched: 7. CDR1 SGHTA and CDR2 FQGNSA come from the germline V gene. The CDR3 bases are TGTGCCAGCAGCTTAGGACTGGCGGGAGGACCCTACAATGAGCAGTTCTTC. It codes for CASSLGLAGGPYNEQFF.

This chain links TRBV9 with TRBJ2-1, with a tentative D call TRBD1 (6 bases). Trimming shortened V by 0 bases and J by 6 bases, and 19 bases separated the two germline ends. This CDR3 spans 17 amino acids. Germline CDR1 reads SGDLS; CDR2 reads YYNGEE. CDR3 nucleotide sequence: TGTGCCAGCAGCGTAGAGGGGGACACTTCCCGGGTCAATGAGCAGTTCTTC. Translating gives CASSVEGDTSRVNEQFF.

This clone was counted a few times. The sample carries other DNA sequences with the same CDR3. The chain uses TRBV5-1 and TRBJ1-1; TRBD1 aligns across 9 bases. The CDR3 has 15 amino acids. Per the germline V gene, CDR1 is SGHRS and CDR2 is YFSETQ. V shed 3 bases, J shed 4 bases, and the junction held 7 bases outside the gene matches. The DNA for the CDR3 is TGCGCCAGCAGCTCTACAGGGGGCATGGGCACTGAAGCTTTCTTT. Protein product: CASSSTGGMGTEAFF. Looking up the rest from reference TRBV5-1 and TRBJ1-1 gives the full variable domain: KAGVTQTPRYLIKTRGQQVTLSCSPISGHRSVSWYQQTPGQGLQFLFEYFSETQRNKGNFPGRFSGRQFSNSRSEMNVSTLELGDSALYLCASSSTGGMGTEAFFGQGTRLTVV.

The chain joins TRBV6-5 to TRBJ2-7; 10 bases match TRBD2. The ends lost 4 bases at V and 3 bases at J; junction bases unmatched: 3. The CDR3 has 14 amino acids. Germline CDR1 is MNHEY and CDR2 is SVGAGI. DNA of the CDR3: TGTGCCAGCAGTTCTAGCGGGAGTGTCTACGAGCAGTACTTC. It encodes CASSSSGSVYEQYF.

A single count supports this clone. The same CDR3 can be traced to other DNA sequences in this sample. The chain joins TRBV7-2 to TRBJ2-2; D uncertain. V was pared by 1 base and J by 0 bases, with 9 bases between. This CDR3 has 16 amino acids. Germline V gene lookup returns CDR1 SGHTA and CDR2 FQGNSA. CDR3 protein: CASSLVSGTNTGELFF. As DNA, the CDR3 is TGTGCCAGCAGCTTAGTATCAGGAACGAACACCGGGGAGCTGTTTTTT.

As for this clone: This sample includes further DNA sequences coding for the same CDR3. V is TRBV10-3 and J is TRBJ2-7; D is possibly TRBD2 (6 bases). Germline-derived CDR1 and CDR2 are ENHRY and SYGVKD. The CDR3 extends over 14 amino acids. Trimming removed 0 bases at V and 3 bases at J, with 9 bases between. The CDR3 nucleotides read TGTGCCATCAGTGAGTCAGGAGGGGACTACGAGCAGTACTTC. It is translated as CAISESGGDYEQYF.

This rearrangement joins TRBV28 to TRBJ2-7, with TRBD2 matching 10 bases. The CDR3 contains 15 residues. CDR1 is MDHEN, CDR2 SYDVKM, per germline. Trimming at V came to 6 bases and at J to 8 bases, leaving 13 bases not matched to a gene. The CDR3 nucleotides are TGTGCCAGCAGCCCCGGGGGAGCGGGAGGGCCCCAGCAGTACTTC. The encoded protein is CASSPGGAGGPQQYF.

The chain uses TRBV18 and TRBJ1-5; D remains ambiguous. V was cut by 2 bases and J by 1 base, with 12 bases left in between. CDR1 is KGHSH, CDR2 LQKENI, per germline. CDR3 size: 16 residues. As DNA, the CDR3 is TGTGCCAGCTCACCAGAGGCCCCTCGGAGCAATCAGCCCCAGCATTTT. Translation gives CASSPEAPRSNQPQHF.

The rearrangement joins TRBV7-8 to TRBJ1-4; D is ambiguous. This CDR3 comprises 16 residues. Germline CDR1 is SGHVS and CDR2 is FQNEAQ. V was pared by 4 bases and J by 2 bases, with 14 bases between. In DNA form, the CDR3 reads TGTGCCAGCAGCTCCGCCCGGGCGGGGACTAATGAAAAACTGTTTTTT. Translated: CASSSARAGTNEKLFF.

The chain combines TRBV6-5 with TRBJ2-5; 9 bases agree with TRBD2. V dropped 3 bases and J dropped 4; count of bases not matched to a gene: 9. From germline, CDR1 is MNHEY and CDR2 SVGAGI. This CDR3 region has 16 residues. CDR3 DNA: TGTGCCAGCAGTTATTTGGCGGGAGGGCCGGTAGAGACCCAGTACTTC. Its protein product is CASSYLAGGPVETQYF.

About this clone itself: A far bigger clonotype differs at one base, so this is likely a read error. The chain links TRBV2 to TRBJ2-2, with 10 bases lining up with TRBD1. This CDR3 contains 16 residues. V lost 11 bases and J lost 4; bases outside the gene matches: 13. Looked up from germline, CDR1 is SNHLY and CDR2 is FYNNEI. Here the CDR3 reads CACSGTGVGLTGELFF. The CDR3 coding sequence is TGTGCCTGCTCCGGGACAGGGGTCGGTCTCACCGGGGAGCTGTTTTTT.

The CDR3 is CASSPPDRPNEQFF. The CDR3 DNA sequence: TGTGCCAGCTCACCACCAGACAGACCAAATGAGCAGTTCTTC. The J gene is TRBJ2-1, the V gene TRBV18, with D perhaps TRBD1 (5 bases). Deletions cut 0 bases from V and 7 bases from J, with 10 bases between. Germline CDR1 KGHSH, CDR2 LQKENI. CDR3 length equals 14 residues.

This chain links TRBV28 with TRBJ1-2, with TRBD1 matching 7 bases. Germline values: CDR1 MDHEN, CDR2 SYDVKM. The CDR3 totals 16 residues. V dropped 5 bases and J dropped 2; count of bases not matched to a gene: 11. DNA of the CDR3: TGTGCCAGCAGTAATTCAGGGGGGGCTGGAAACTATGGCTACACCTTC. This translates into CASSNSGGAGNYGYTF.

This clone was seen once. The same CDR3 is also encoded by other DNA sequences in this sample. The chain has TRBV28 and TRBJ1-4; D possibly corresponds to TRBD1 (6 bases). The CDR3 loop spans 15 amino acids. Germline CDR1 and CDR2: MDHEN and SYDVKM. The V end lost 2 bases, the J end lost 4 bases, and 11 bases lay between the germline ends. The DNA for the CDR3 is TGTGCCAGCAGTTTAGCAGGGGCAAGTAATGAAAAACTGTTTTTT. Translating gives CASSLAGASNEKLFF.

The chain links TRBV7-2 to TRBJ2-1, with 10 bases aligning to TRBD2. CDR1 and CDR2 from the germline V gene are SGHTA and FQGNSA. The CDR3 totals 17 residues. V lost 5 bases, J lost 0 bases, and 7 bases stayed unmatched. Here the CDR3 reads CASSGPGLAYSYNEQFF. The CDR3 bases are TGTGCCAGCAGCGGACCGGGACTAGCGTACTCCTACAATGAGCAGTTCTTC.

The V gene is TRBV5-6, the J gene TRBJ2-7, with 8 nucleotides matching TRBD1. Germline trimming cut 2 bases from V and 3 bases from J; bases unmatched to any gene: 4. CDR1 is SGHDT, CDR2 YYEEEE, per germline. The CDR3 consists of 14 residues. CDR3 DNA sequence: TGTGCCAGCAGCTTCCTACAGGGGGGCTACGAGCAGTACTTC. Translation gives CASSFLQGGYEQYF.

The rearrangement links TRBV4-2 to TRBJ2-3; 9 nucleotides agree with TRBD2. This CDR3 comprises 16 residues. Germline V gene sequence: CDR1 LGHNA, CDR2 YNFKEQ. V lost 1 base and J lost 3; bases outside the gene matches: 5. CDR3 nucleotides: TGTGCCAGCAGCCAAGTGCTAGCGGGGAGAACAGATACGCAGTATTTT. Translation: CASSQVLAGRTDTQYF.

This chain uses TRBV4-2 with TRBJ2-7; D is perhaps TRBD2 (6 bases). The CDR3 loop spans 18 amino acids. Germline V CDR1 and CDR2: LGHNA, YNFKEQ. V shed 3 bases and J shed 6 bases, with 27 bases lying between them. The CDR3 protein is CASSQGPQKAGILGEQYF. The CDR3 coding sequence is TGTGCCAGCAGCCAGGGGCCCCAAAAAGCGGGTATTTTGGGCGAGCAGTACTTC.

J is TRBJ2-1 and V is TRBV5-1, with 12 bases fitting TRBD2. Losses at the gene ends were 6 bases for V and 6 bases for J; bases not matched to a gene: 10. There are 16 residues in the CDR3. CDR1 and CDR2 (germline): SGHRS, YFSETQ. The CDR3 loop is CASTPSGRAEGNEQFF. The CDR3 DNA follows: TGCGCCAGCACCCCTAGCGGGAGGGCCGAAGGCAATGAGCAGTTCTTC.

This chain connects TRBV2 to TRBJ2-5; the D gene is possibly TRBD2 (5 bases). The CDR3 extends over 10 amino acids. V lost 10 bases to trimming and J lost 4 bases, with 7 bases between them. The germline V gene encodes CDR1 SNHLY and CDR2 FYNNEI. CDR3 protein: CAISAETQYF. DNA of the CDR3: TGTGCCATTAGCGCAGAGACCCAGTACTTC. Drawing the rest from reference TRBV2 and TRBJ2-5, the complete variable domain is EPEVTQTPSHQVTQMGQEVILRCVPISNHLYFYWYRQILGQKVEFLVSFYNNEISEKSEIFDDQFSVERPDGSNFTLKIRSTKLEDSAMYFCAISAETQYFGPGTRLLVL.

This rearrangement joins TRBV27 to TRBJ1-2; a weak D match, TRBD1 (5 bases). Deletions cut 3 bases from V and 2 bases from J, with 13 bases between. The CDR3 is made up of 15 amino acids. The germline CDR1 and CDR2 sequences are MNHEY and SMNVEV (reference sequence). The CDR3 loop reads CASSFGGGPNYGYTF. CDR3 DNA sequence: TGTGCCAGCAGTTTTGGGGGGGGACCCAACTATGGCTACACCTTC.

As regards this clone: A read error may be the cause here, since a much bigger clone is one base away. The sample carries other DNA sequences with the same CDR3. J is TRBJ2-5 and V is TRBV28; D remains unclear. Looked up from germline, CDR1 is MDHEN and CDR2 is SYDVKM. V was trimmed by 3 bases and J by 5 bases, leaving 4 bases between them. CDR3 size: 11 residues. The CDR3 nucleotides are TGTGCCAGCAGTTTGGGGGAGACCCAGTACTTC. Translation: CASSLGETQYF.

The rearrangement joins TRBV11-2 to TRBJ2-3; TRBD1 is a possible D gene (7 bases). The germline V and J ends were trimmed by 6 bases and 3 bases, with 22 bases remaining between them. Germline CDR1 reads SGHAT; CDR2 reads FQNNGV. The CDR3 consists of 17 residues. CDR3 region: CASRGGRGGAGTDTQYF. In DNA form, the CDR3 reads TGTGCCAGCAGGGGAGGCAGAGGGGGCGCGGGGACAGATACGCAGTATTTT. Full variable domain (remainder filled in from reference TRBV11-2 and TRBJ2-3): EAGVAQSPRYKIIEKRQSVAFWCNPISGHATLYWYQQILGQGPKLLIQFQNNGVVDDSQLPKDRFSAERLKGVDSTLKIQPAKLEDSAVYLCASRGGRGGAGTDTQYFGPGTRLTVL.

The rearrangement links TRBV5-8 to TRBJ1-5, with 7 positions matching TRBD1. The germline V gene has CDR1 SGHTS and CDR2 YDEGEE. CDR3 length: 17 residues. With 2 bases clipped from V and 6 bases from J, the junction kept 14 bases outside the gene matches. The CDR3 DNA reads as TGTGCCAGCAGCTTTAATTTGGGGCAGGGGGTAGGTCAGCCCCAGCATTTT. Translated: CASSFNLGQGVGQPQHF. Drawing the rest from reference TRBV5-8 and TRBJ1-5, the complete variable domain is EAGVTQSPTHLIKTRGQQATLRCSPISGHTSVYWYQQALGLGLQFLLWYDEGEERNRGNFPPRFSGRQFPNYSSELNVNALELEDSALYLCASSFNLGQGVGQPQHFGDGTRLSIL.

This sequence joins TRBV6-5 and TRBJ2-3; D may match TRBD1 or TRBD2 (6 bases each). The CDR3 runs 12 residues. Germline V gene sequence: CDR1 MNHEY, CDR2 SVGAGI. V shed 9 bases and J shed 7 bases, with 14 bases lying between them. CDR3 DNA sequence: TGTGCCAGTACTGGGGGCGGGAATACGCAGTATTTT. Translating it yields CASTGGGNTQYF.